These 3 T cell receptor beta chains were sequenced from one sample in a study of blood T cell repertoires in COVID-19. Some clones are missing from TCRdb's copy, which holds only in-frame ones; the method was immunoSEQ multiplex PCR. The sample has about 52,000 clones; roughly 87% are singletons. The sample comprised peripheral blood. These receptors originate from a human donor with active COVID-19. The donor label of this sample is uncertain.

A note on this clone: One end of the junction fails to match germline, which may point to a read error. The CDR3 DNA sequence: TGTGCTAGCAGCCATGGACTAGCGGGGGCAACGGACACCGGGGAGCTGTTTTTT. Encoded protein: CASSHGLAGATDTGELFF. The chain couples TRBV7-7 to TRBJ2-2; 13 nucleotides align to TRBD2. The germline V gene encodes CDR1 SSHAT and CDR2 FNYEAQ (reference sequence). CDR3 length: 18 amino acids.

As DNA, the CDR3 is TGCGCCAGCAGCTTGAACAGCCAAGAGACCCAGTACTTC. Amino acids: CASSLNSQETQYF. The rearrangement links TRBV5-1 to TRBJ2-5, with unresolved D. The CDR3 totals 13 residues. Trimming pared 1 base from V and 1 base from J, leaving 5 bases between. The germline gives CDR1 SGHRS, CDR2 YFSETQ.

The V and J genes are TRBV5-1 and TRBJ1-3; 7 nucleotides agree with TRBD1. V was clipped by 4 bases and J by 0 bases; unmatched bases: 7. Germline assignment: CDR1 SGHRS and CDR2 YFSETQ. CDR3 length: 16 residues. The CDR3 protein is CASSPTTGSSGNTIYF. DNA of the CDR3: TGCGCCAGCAGCCCCACGACAGGGAGCTCTGGAAACACCATATATTTT.